Presented here are 27 T cell receptor beta chains from one specimen sequenced in a study of CD8 T cells in ankylosing spondylitis. In TCRdb, the 5' RACE reads were re-called with MiXCR into one record per CDR3 protein. The sample includes around 120,000 distinct CDR3 sequences, approximately 25% of them seen just once. Source material: synovial fluid, either unsorted or a sorted T cell fraction (not recorded which). Receptors originate from a male donor with ankylosing spondylitis.

J is TRBJ2-5 and V is TRBV11-2; D remains ambiguous. The germline CDR1 and CDR2 sequences are SGHAT and FQNNGV. Trimming took 0 bases from V and 5 from J, leaving 10 bases between them. The CDR3 consists of 14 residues. The CDR3 here is CASSLEWTQETQYF. The CDR3 nucleotides are TGTGCCAGCAGCTTAGAGTGGACCCAGGAGACCCAGTACTTC.

This rearrangement joins TRBV19 to TRBJ2-3, with 9 bases aligning to TRBD2. Germline assignment: CDR1 LNHDA and CDR2 SQIVND (reference sequence). The CDR3 loop spans 16 amino acids. The V segment lost 6 bases and the J segment 3 bases; nucleotides outside the gene matches: 10. CDR3 sequence: CASSSTGTSRTDTQYF. The CDR3 nucleotides read TGTGCCAGTAGCTCGACCGGGACTAGCAGGACAGATACGCAGTATTTT.

The rearrangement joins TRBV7-9 to TRBJ2-2, with D perhaps being TRBD1 or TRBD2 (5 bases each). V was shortened by 6 bases and J by 1 base, with 12 bases between the two germline ends. The CDR3 is 15 residues long. Germline V CDR1 and CDR2: SEHNR, FQNEAQ (reference sequence). The DNA for the CDR3 is TGTGCCAGCAGGTCGGGACCGTTGAACACCGGGGAGCTGTTTTTT. Its translation: CASRSGPLNTGELFF.

In its sample, this clonotype was seen many times. CDR3 amino acids: CATRGTTNEQFF. The CDR3 nucleotides are TGTGCCACCCGAGGGACTACAAATGAGCAGTTCTTC. The chain couples TRBV6-6 to TRBJ2-1, with 7 nucleotides matching TRBD2. The V gene end was trimmed by 10 bases and the J gene end by 7 bases; junction bases not matched to a gene: 7. In germline, CDR1 is MNHNY, CDR2 SVGAGI (reference sequence). CDR3 length equals 12 residues.

The chain couples TRBV11-2 to TRBJ2-1, with D perhaps TRBD1 (5 bases). The CDR3 runs to 15 residues. V was pared by 2 bases and J by 3 bases, with 11 bases between. Germline CDR1 and CDR2: SGHAT and FQNNGV. The DNA of the CDR3 is TGTGCCAGCAGCTTACAGGGATCGTACTACAATGAGCAGTTCTTC. Translation: CASSLQGSYYNEQFF.

The V gene is TRBV16, the J gene TRBJ1-5; no definite D call. CDR3 size: 14 residues. V was pared by 4 bases and J by 7 bases, with 14 bases between. The germline CDR1 and CDR2 sequences are KGHSY and FQNENV. This CDR3 is CASSRTPGGQPQHF. In DNA form, the CDR3 reads TGTGCCAGCAGCCGAACCCCGGGTGGACAGCCCCAGCATTTT.

This chain uses TRBV11-2 with TRBJ2-3; D uncertain. Deletions cut 1 base from V and 1 base from J, with 6 bases between. CDR3 size: 14 residues. Germline CDR1 SGHAT, CDR2 FQNNGV. CDR3 sequence reads: CASSLGRGTDTQYF. In DNA, the CDR3 is TGTGCCAGCAGCTTAGGTCGGGGCACAGATACGCAGTATTTT.

There are many counts of this clonotype. The genes are TRBV11-2 and TRBJ1-1, with a weak D call TRBD1 (5 bases). V gave up 3 bases and J gave up 4 bases, with 9 bases separating them. The CDR3 length is 13 residues. Looked up from germline, CDR1 is SGHAT and CDR2 is FQNNGV. The CDR3 region is CASSFGAGTEAFF. The CDR3 bases are TGTGCCAGCAGCTTTGGGGCCGGCACTGAAGCTTTCTTT.

This clonotype was seen only a few times. The chain uses TRBV16 and TRBJ1-2, with D unclear. The V end was cut by 4 bases, the J end by 7 bases, with 10 bases between. The CDR3 length is 12 residues. The germline gives CDR1 KGHSY, CDR2 FQNENV. CDR3 coding DNA: TGTGCCAGCAGCCCCTCCCAAGTTGGCTACACCTTC. Translated: CASSPSQVGYTF.

The CDR3 region has the DNA TGTGCCAGCAGCTTAACGGAACTTGGGACCTCTAACTATGGCTACACCTTC. It yields the protein CASSLTELGTSNYGYTF. V gene TRBV7-8 combines with J gene TRBJ1-2, with D possibly matching TRBD1 (5 bases). V lost 2 bases, J lost 0 bases, and 16 bases lay in between. CDR3 length: 17 residues. The V gene's germline CDR1 is SGHVS and CDR2 FQNEAQ. Using reference TRBV7-8 and TRBJ1-2 for the parts outside the CDR3, the full variable domain is GAGVSQSPRYKVAKRGQDVALRCDPISGHVSLFWYQQALGQGPEFLTYFQNEAQLDKSGLPSDRFFAERPEGSVSTLKIQRTQQEDSAVYLCASSLTELGTSNYGYTFGSGTRLTVV.

This chain links TRBV20-1 with TRBJ2-5; D is possibly TRBD1 or TRBD2 (6 bases each). The CDR3 is 13 amino acids. V was clipped by 3 bases and J by 3 bases, with 11 bases between them. The germline V gene has CDR1 DFQATT and CDR2 SNEGSKA (reference sequence). Here the CDR3 DNA reads TGCAGTGCTAGGGGGGGCGGGAAAGAGACCCAGTACTTC. As protein: CSARGGGKETQYF.

This clonotype has only a few counts. The CDR3 loop is CASSQGIPLSGYTF. In DNA form, the CDR3 reads TGTGCCAGCAGCCAAGGGATCCCCCTGAGCGGCTACACCTTC. V is TRBV3-1 and J is TRBJ1-2; D unclear. This CDR3 has 14 residues. The germline CDR1 and CDR2 sequences are LGHDT and YNNKEL (reference sequence). Trimming took off 1 base at V and 8 bases at J, with 14 bases between the two ends.

At least ten counts were recorded for this clonotype. The chain links TRBV20-1 to TRBJ2-3, with 9 bases aligning to TRBD2. V was pared by 3 bases and J by 3 bases, with 10 bases of the junction left unmatched. Germline lookup yields CDR1 DFQATT and CDR2 SNEGSKA (reference sequence). The CDR3 runs to 16 residues. For the CDR3, the DNA is TGCAGTGCTAGGTCTGGGGGCCTAGCGGGAACAGATACGCAGTATTTT. This encodes CSARSGGLAGTDTQYF.

This clonotype was counted ten times or more. This chain's CDR3 is CASSSGQGTNTEAFF. DNA for the CDR3: TGTGCCAGCAGCTCAGGACAGGGGACGAACACTGAAGCTTTCTTT. V gene TRBV7-6 combines with J gene TRBJ1-1; TRBD1 aligns across 9 bases. The CDR3 runs to 15 residues. The V and J ends lost 4 bases and 1 base, in that order; junction bases with no gene match: 4. Germline CDR1 is SGHVS and CDR2 is FNYEAQ.

At least ten counts were recorded for this clonotype. At one end, the junction sequence differs from germline, possibly due to a read error. The chain employs TRBV7-8 and TRBJ2-1; D possibly corresponds to TRBD2 (6 bases). This CDR3 comprises 14 residues. Per the germline V gene, CDR1 is SGHVS and CDR2 is FQNEAQ. The CDR3 sequence: CASSLGDSFNEQFF. CDR3 DNA sequence: TGTGCCAGCAGCTTGGGGGACTCCTTCAATGAGCAGTTCTTC.

The V and J genes are TRBV4-2 and TRBJ2-3, with 10 bases lining up with TRBD2. Germline-derived CDR1 and CDR2 are LGHNA and YNFKEQ. The CDR3 extends over 15 amino acids. The J segment lost 6 bases and the V segment lost 8 bases, leaving 11 bases of the junction unmatched. CDR3 loop: CASGTSGTSVDTQYF. For the CDR3, the DNA is TGTGCCAGCGGAACATCCGGGACTAGCGTGGATACGCAGTATTTT.

This clonotype was detected many times. The chain couples TRBV29-1 to TRBJ2-3; no firm D call. CDR3 length equals 13 residues. Deletions cut 1 base from V and 5 bases from J, with 10 bases between. Germline loops: CDR1 SQVTM, CDR2 ANQGSEA. The CDR3 region has the DNA TGCAGCGTTGAAGTCCCGCCCCGAGATACGCAGTATTTT. It translates to CSVEVPPRDTQYF.

The genes are TRBV15 and TRBJ1-6; D remains ambiguous. Germline-derived CDR1 and CDR2 are LNHNV and YYDKDF (reference sequence). Trimming shortened V by 5 bases and J by 5 bases, and 10 bases separated the two germline ends. This CDR3 comprises 14 residues. CDR3: CATSYGRNNSPLHF. Here the CDR3 DNA reads TGTGCCACCAGCTACGGACGGAATAATTCACCCCTCCACTTT.

The chain couples TRBV15 to TRBJ2-6, with 7 nucleotides matching TRBD1. Germline CDR1 reads LNHNV; CDR2 reads YYDKDF (reference sequence). V was clipped by 0 bases and J by 2 bases; unmatched bases: 4. The CDR3 has 17 amino acids. The CDR3, as DNA: TGTGCCACCAGCAGAGATCTGAGGGGGCCTGGGGCCAACGTCCTGACTTTC. As protein: CATSRDLRGPGANVLTF.

The V call is TRBV12-3 or TRBV12-4, the J call TRBJ2-3; 8 nucleotides match TRBD2. The V and J ends lost 6 bases and 2 bases, in that order; junction bases with no gene match: 7. The CDR3 is 15 amino acids. CDR3 in amino acids: CASRPTSGNTDTQYF. Written as DNA, the CDR3 is TGTGCCAGCAGACCCACTAGCGGTAACACAGATACGCAGTATTTT.

This clonotype was picked up many times. V is TRBV5-1 and J is TRBJ2-2; 8 bases are a match to TRBD1. After removal of 4 bases from V and 3 bases from J, the junction contained 5 bases not matched to a gene. The CDR3 runs to 15 residues. The germline CDR1 and CDR2 sequences are SGHRS and YFSETQ. The CDR3 loop reads CASSLMTGDTGELFF. DNA for the CDR3: TGCGCCAGCAGCCTAATGACAGGGGACACCGGGGAGCTGTTTTTT.

The table lists this clonotype with a few counts. The rearrangement links TRBV11-3 to TRBJ2-1; 8 nucleotides match TRBD1. The CDR3 is made up of 12 amino acids. CDR1 is SGHNT, CDR2 YENEEA, per germline. The junction had 4 bases not matched to a gene; V was cut back by 6 bases and J by 9 bases. This chain's CDR3 is CASRQQGVEQFF. The CDR3 nucleotides read TGTGCCAGCAGGCAACAGGGGGTTGAGCAGTTCTTC.

This clonotype has more than one count but fewer than ten. The V call is TRBV10-3, the J call TRBJ2-2, with D tentatively TRBD1 (6 bases). In germline, CDR1 is ENHRY, CDR2 SYGVKD. The CDR3 loop spans 14 amino acids. V was shortened by 0 bases and J by 5 bases, with 7 bases between the two germline ends. The CDR3 DNA reads as TGTGCCATCAGTGAGTCCCAGGGGACCGGGGAGCTGTTTTTT. As protein: CAISESQGTGELFF.

V gene TRBV5-1 combines with J gene TRBJ2-7; TRBD1 matches at 9 bases. Trimming removed 0 bases from V and 6 bases from J; junction bases left unmatched: 10. Germline V gives CDR1 SGHRS, CDR2 YFSETQ. CDR3 length: 16 amino acids. CDR3 residues: CASSLEGDRVNREQYF. CDR3 coding DNA: TGCGCCAGCAGCTTGGAGGGGGACAGGGTGAATCGCGAGCAGTACTTC.

This clonotype was counted a few times. The chain recombines TRBV29-1 with TRBJ2-1; D is possibly TRBD2 (6 bases). V lost 1 base and J 9 bases, leaving 19 bases between the germline ends. This CDR3 is 15 amino acids long. Germline V lookup: CDR1 SQVTM, CDR2 ANQGSEA. As DNA, the CDR3 is TGCAGCGTTGAAGTCGGCGGGGTGGGGCTGGGTGAGCAGTTCTTC. Its translation is CSVEVGGVGLGEQFF.

This clonotype has only a few counts. The chain carries TRBV29-1 and TRBJ2-3; TRBD2 matches at 12 bases. This CDR3 region has 15 residues. V lost 4 bases to trimming and J lost 0 bases; unmatched junction nucleotides: 2. The V gene's germline CDR1 is SQVTM and CDR2 ANQGSEA. The CDR3 spells CSVVLAGGSTDTQYF. For the CDR3, the DNA is TGCAGCGTTGTTCTAGCGGGAGGGAGCACAGATACGCAGTATTTT.

The chain couples TRBV12-3 or TRBV12-4 to TRBJ1-4; D remains ambiguous. V was shortened by 6 bases and J by 0 bases, with 14 bases between the two germline ends. This CDR3 region has 16 residues. The CDR3 protein is CASRGAKVSTNEKLFF. The DNA for the CDR3 is TGTGCCAGCAGGGGCGCCAAGGTCTCAACTAATGAAAAACTGTTTTTT.